This T cell receptor (beta chain) was retrieved from a study of blood T cell repertoires in COVID-19. This table comes from immunoSEQ multiplex PCR, and its TCRdb copy is limited to in-frame clones, with some not included. The top ten hold approximately 1.4% of the sample, which has about 260,000 clones, about nine tenths seen once. Sample: peripheral blood. The source is a woman between 40 and 50 years old who had recovered from COVID-19.

The CDR3 loop is CASSAYRDEQYF. CDR3 nucleotides: TGTGCCAGCAGTGCGTACAGGGACGAGCAGTACTTC. The chain links TRBV12-3 or TRBV12-4 to TRBJ2-7, with TRBD1 as a possible D gene (6 bases). With 5 bases removed from V and 5 bases from J, the gap between germline ends came to 10 bases. CDR3 length equals 12 residues.